The 32 T cell receptor beta chains presented below share a single source sample, sequenced in a study of T cells expressing NK-cell markers. TCRdb re-called the 5' RACE reads; one entry per CDR3 protein, DNA not given. This repertoire comprises about 110,000 distinct CDR3 sequences; its ten largest clones make up approximately 18%. Sequenced material: blood T cells: a sorted CD56 or NKG2C T cell subset, CD4+ or CD8+ T cells, or bulk PBMC T cells (not recorded which). These receptors were collected from a woman between 18 and 75 years old in good health.

The chain uses TRBV27 and TRBJ1-5; TCRdb selects TRBD1, and the lack of DNA leaves this call unchecked. The CDR3 covers 13 residues. Germline V gene data show CDR1 as MNHEY and CDR2 as SMNVEV (reference sequence). The CDR3 loop is CASSWTGNQPQHF.

The chain employs TRBV12-3 or TRBV12-4 and TRBJ1-2; the TCRdb call, TRBD1, lacks DNA for checking. The CDR3 runs to 13 residues. CDR3: CASSFRTVGGYTF.

The genes are TRBV30 and TRBJ1-3. Germline V gene lookup returns CDR1 GTSNPN and CDR2 SVGIG (reference sequence). The CDR3 is 13 amino acids. CDR3 in amino acids: CAWQDLSGNTIYF.

The rearrangement joins TRBV20-1 to TRBJ2-7; lacking DNA, the TRBD2 call made by TCRdb goes unchecked. Germline lookup yields CDR1 DFQATT and CDR2 SNEGSKA (reference sequence). The CDR3 is 13 amino acids. The CDR3 is CSAREASGYEQYF.

This sequence joins TRBV20-1 and TRBJ2-7. The CDR3 is made up of 15 amino acids. Germline values: CDR1 DFQATT, CDR2 SNEGSKA (reference sequence). The CDR3 protein is CSAPRQAHFTYEQYF.

The chain carries TRBV11-2 and TRBJ2-7; the D call of TRBD1 rests on TCRdb alone, since no DNA is present to check it. This CDR3 spans 14 amino acids. From germline, CDR1 is SGHAT and CDR2 FQNNGV. CDR3 sequence: CASSLGSGGYEQYF.

The CDR3 protein is CASSPPGGSTDTQYF. The chain joins TRBV7-2 to TRBJ2-3; absent DNA, TCRdb's TRBD1 call cannot be checked. There are 15 residues in the CDR3. Germline V gene sequence: CDR1 SGHTA, CDR2 FQGNSA.

The chain uses TRBV9 and TRBJ1-1; there is no DNA to check the TCRdb D call of TRBD1. Germline V gives CDR1 SGDLS, CDR2 YYNGEE. This CDR3 is 15 amino acids long. CDR3 in amino acids: CASSETAGGNTEAFF.

V usage is TRBV7-9 and J usage is TRBJ1-4. CDR1 and CDR2 (germline): SEHNR, FQNEAQ (reference sequence). The CDR3 is 12 amino acids. The CDR3 protein is CASSPEGWKLFF.

CDR3 sequence reads: CASTKGPGGNEQFF. The V and J genes are TRBV19 and TRBJ2-1; TCRdb returns TRBD1, unconfirmable since there is no DNA. This CDR3 contains 14 residues. The germline V gene encodes CDR1 LNHDA and CDR2 SQIVND (reference sequence). Complete variable domain (other parts from reference TRBV19 and TRBJ2-1): DGGITQSPKYLFRKEGQNVTLSCEQNLNHDAMYWYRQDPGQGLRLIYYSQIVNDFQKGDIAEGYSVSREKKESFPLTVTSAQKNPTAFYLCASTKGPGGNEQFFGPGTRLTVL.

The V call is TRBV4-1, the J call TRBJ1-5; as DNA is missing, the TRBD1 call by TCRdb cannot be tested. The CDR3 has 14 amino acids. Germline CDR1 MGHRA, CDR2 YSYEKL. The CDR3 here is CASSQAGVDQPQHF.

This sequence joins TRBV14 and TRBJ2-1. Germline assignment: CDR1 SGHDN and CDR2 FVKESK. The length of the CDR3 is 17 residues. The CDR3: CASSQMRLGVGYNEQFF.

V usage is TRBV12-3 or TRBV12-4 and J usage is TRBJ2-7; no DNA is available, so the TRBD1 call from TCRdb remains unchecked. The CDR3 is 14 residues long. The CDR3 reads CASSPGGARYEQYF.

The V call is TRBV20-1, the J call TRBJ2-2. Germline CDR1 DFQATT, CDR2 SNEGSKA (reference sequence). CDR3 length: 13 residues. CDR3 loop: CSAQQTNTGELFF.

The chain has TRBV6-5 and TRBJ2-3; TCRdb's assignment of TRBD1 cannot be checked, as there is no DNA. CDR3 length equals 15 residues. Germline assignment: CDR1 MNHEY and CDR2 SVGAGI. The CDR3 reads CASSYPGQGKDTQYF.

The chain links TRBV10-3 to TRBJ2-3; TCRdb indicates TRBD2, and absent DNA this call remains unverified. The CDR3 loop spans 13 amino acids. The V gene's germline CDR1 is ENHRY and CDR2 SYGVKD. The CDR3 sequence is CAIGGGRTDTQYF.

V and J are TRBV11-2 and TRBJ2-3; TCRdb gives TRBD2 as the D gene, but with no DNA this cannot be confirmed. This CDR3 is 17 amino acids long. Germline lookup yields CDR1 SGHAT and CDR2 FQNNGV. CDR3: CASSLDPTSGALDTQYF.

The chain uses TRBV27 and TRBJ2-3; without DNA, the TCRdb call of TRBD2 cannot be checked. Per the germline V gene, CDR1 is MNHEY and CDR2 is SMNVEV (reference sequence). CDR3 length equals 15 residues. The CDR3 spells CASSIRTSGRDTQYF.

This chain joins TRBV5-6 and TRBJ2-1; as DNA is missing, the TRBD1 call by TCRdb cannot be tested. The CDR3 spans 12 residues. The V gene's germline CDR1 is SGHDT and CDR2 YYEEEE. The CDR3 sequence is CASSFGQGEQFF.

V and J are TRBV27 and TRBJ1-5; as DNA is missing, the TRBD1 call by TCRdb cannot be tested. Germline CDR1 is MNHEY and CDR2 is SMNVEV (reference sequence). CDR3 length: 14 amino acids. The CDR3 spells CASRPQGSNQPQHF.

The CDR3 sequence is CASSQSRLAGGSADTQYF. The chain joins TRBV14 to TRBJ2-3; checking the TCRdb D call of TRBD2 is not possible without DNA. Germline V CDR1 and CDR2: SGHDN, FVKESK. The CDR3 is 18 residues long.

The rearrangement links TRBV12-3 or TRBV12-4 to TRBJ1-5. The CDR3 has 13 residues. CDR3 amino acids: CASSLMGNQPQHF.

This chain links TRBV23-1 with TRBJ2-4. TRBV23-1 is annotated as an ORF whose role is uncertain. This CDR3 comprises 12 residues. This CDR3 reads CASRLFTSIQYF.

The rearrangement uses TRBV10-3 and TRBJ1-1; TCRdb proposes TRBD1, but this gene call is untestable without DNA. The CDR3 is 17 amino acids. Germline loops: CDR1 ENHRY, CDR2 SYGVKD. The CDR3 loop is CAISESTMTGVNTEAFF.

The chain carries TRBV19 and TRBJ2-3. Germline-derived CDR1 and CDR2 are LNHDA and SQIVND (reference sequence). The CDR3 contains 11 residues. CDR3 loop: CASDRGDTQYF.

The chain links TRBV19 to TRBJ2-5; TCRdb proposes TRBD1, but this gene call is untestable without DNA. The CDR3 extends over 14 amino acids. Germline values: CDR1 LNHDA, CDR2 SQIVND (reference sequence). The CDR3 loop is CASSDDGTEETQYF.

The J gene is TRBJ2-1, the V gene TRBV27; there is no DNA to check the TCRdb D call of TRBD2. This CDR3 has 15 amino acids. Per germline, CDR1 MNHEY and CDR2 SMNVEV (reference sequence). CDR3 in amino acids: CASRGGLSSYNEQFF.

The rearrangement uses TRBV11-2 and TRBJ2-3; the D call from TCRdb, TRBD1, cannot be confirmed without DNA. The germline gives CDR1 SGHAT, CDR2 FQNNGV. The CDR3 contains 12 residues. This chain's CDR3 is CASSPPTDPQYF.

The chain couples TRBV6-5 to TRBJ2-7; checking the TCRdb D call of TRBD1 is not possible without DNA. The germline V gene has CDR1 MNHEY and CDR2 SVGAGI. This CDR3 has 12 residues. This CDR3 is CASSPAGYEQYF.

V is TRBV23-1 and J is TRBJ2-7; with no DNA, the TCRdb D assignment of TRBD1 cannot be verified. TRBV23-1 is assigned to the ORF class and has an uncertain function. The CDR3 has 16 residues. CDR3: CATTRNDRVPPYEQYF.

The CDR3 sequence is CASTGSGTGFYEQYF. The chain has TRBV5-4 and TRBJ2-7; the TCRdb D gene call, TRBD1, has no DNA to confirm it. The germline V gene has CDR1 SGHNT and CDR2 YYREEE (reference sequence). The CDR3 has 15 residues.

The genes are TRBV6-2 or TRBV6-3 and TRBJ2-1; TCRdb outputs TRBD1, but without DNA this stays unchecked. Germline V gene lookup returns CDR1 MNHEY and CDR2 SVGEGT. This CDR3 has 16 amino acids. CDR3 residues: CASSYTGTNSYNEQFF.